Sequencing of this T cell receptor beta chain was carried out in a study of Graves' ophthalmopathy and Graves' hyperthyroidism. Study details: The stable label applied to hyperthyroidism with no ophthalmopathy within 18 months of follow-up.

The sequenced template was RNA, covering the TCR beta CDR3 region. HTBI-primed first-round RT-PCR preceded second-round multiplex PCR. TCRdb independently ran MiXCR on the multiplex PCR reads; one entry per CDR3 protein. The table lists 580,000 or so distinct CDR3 sequences, 35% to 40% of them singletons. Whole-study findings and limits: At roughly 67% sensitivity and approximately 72% specificity, the model predicted progression of the ophthalmopathy.

The CDR3 consists of 15 residues. CDR1 SEHNR and CDR2 FQNEAQ come from the germline V gene (reference sequence). Losses at the gene ends were 5 bases for V and 1 base for J; bases not matched to a gene: 6. The hyperthyroidism patients, aged 18 to 65, had been newly diagnosed, with under 2 months' duration. Uncontrolled infections, pregnancy, lactation or other autoimmune diseases led to patient exclusion. A note on this clonotype: The antigen remains unidentified.

This chain uses TRBV7-9 with TRBJ2-5; 8 bases are a match to TRBD1. The sequencing input was peripheral blood or thyroid tissue (not recorded which). The TCR comes from an adult man with Graves' hyperthyroidism. CDR3 in amino acids: CASSTDREPQETQYF. The CDR3 DNA follows: TGTGCCAGCAGCACGGACAGGGAGCCCCAAGAGACCCAGTACTTC.